Listed here is a single TCR beta chain. The data originate from a study of blood T cell repertoires in COVID-19. Profiled with immunoSEQ multiplex PCR; TCRdb holds only in-frame clones, not every one. The data contain 340,000 or so clones, around 80% of them singletons. Losses at the gene ends were 5 bases for V and 2 bases for J; bases not matched to a gene: 6. The germline V gene has CDR1 SGHTA and CDR2 FQGTGA. The CDR3 is 15 amino acids. Sequencing was performed on peripheral blood. This chain links TRBV7-3 with TRBJ2-3, with 8 bases matching TRBD1. The receptor was derived from a man aged 30 to 39 with active or convalescent COVID-19. The CDR3 spells CASSPGGGFTDTQYF. The CDR3 nucleotides are TGTGCCAGCAGCCCAGGGGGCGGATTCACAGATACGCAGTATTTT.